The 25 T cell receptor beta chains below were found in one sample sequenced in a study of cytomegalovirus exposure and HLA in healthy donors. This PCR relied on a set of 60 Vbeta primers and 13 Jbeta primers. The table came from immunoSEQ multiplex PCR; TCRdb's copy has only in-frame clones and leaves some out. The sample has some 130,000 clones, 80% seen once. Specimen: PBMCs. The source of these receptors is a man under 40 in good health and CMV-seronegative.

The J gene is TRBJ2-7, the V gene TRBV4-3; 8 nucleotides line up with TRBD2. V lost 0 bases to trimming and J lost 7 bases; unmatched junction nucleotides: 2. There are 13 residues in the CDR3. CDR1 and CDR2 from the germline V gene are LGHNA and YSLEER. The CDR3 loop is CASSQDSSGEQYF. For the CDR3, the DNA is TGCGCCAGCAGCCAAGATTCTAGCGGGGAGCAGTACTTC.

This clone was found a few times. The V gene is TRBV5-6, the J gene TRBJ1-1, with D possibly matching TRBD1 (5 bases). The CDR3 is 14 residues long. CDR1 SGHDT and CDR2 YYEEEE come from the germline V gene. Trimming removed 1 base at V and 4 bases at J, with 11 bases between. CDR3 sequence: CASSLTGVATEAFF. CDR3 sequence (DNA): TGTGCCAGCAGCTTGACGGGGGTGGCCACTGAAGCTTTCTTT.

The chain joins TRBV5-1 to TRBJ1-2, with D perhaps TRBD1 (6 bases). The germline V and J ends were trimmed by 4 bases and 6 bases, with 40 bases remaining between them. Germline V gene lookup returns CDR1 SGHRS and CDR2 YFSETQ. This CDR3 spans 22 amino acids. CDR3: CASSLLRNFNRDNLGNTHGYTF. The DNA of the CDR3 is TGCGCCAGCAGCCTTCTAAGGAACTTTAACCGGGACAACTTAGGTAATACTCATGGCTACACCTTC.

The chain carries TRBV7-6 and TRBJ2-7; possible D gene TRBD2, 6 bases. The germline CDR1 and CDR2 sequences are SGHVS and FNYEAQ. Trimming removed 3 bases from V and 3 bases from J, with 15 bases in between. The CDR3 sequence is 15 residues long. In DNA form, the CDR3 reads TGTGCCAGCAGCTTTTCGGGACTCGGCAACTACGAGCAGTACTTC. This translates into CASSFSGLGNYEQYF.

This sequence joins TRBV11-3 and TRBJ1-2; D is possibly TRBD1 (5 bases). Trimming cost V 5 bases and J 5 bases, with 18 bases left between them. This CDR3 comprises 15 residues. Germline V gives CDR1 SGHNT, CDR2 YENEEA. CDR3 sequence reads: CASSPREPQSYGYTF. The CDR3 DNA is TGTGCCAGCAGCCCCAGGGAACCACAATCGTATGGCTACACCTTC.

CDR3 residues: CASSETQGGNQPQHF. CDR3 bases: TGTGCCAGCAGTGAAACCCAGGGCGGCAATCAGCCCCAGCATTTT. The chain recombines TRBV6-1 with TRBJ1-5; a possible D gene is TRBD1 (5 bases). The CDR3 is 15 residues long. V gave up 2 bases and J gave up 2 bases, with 10 bases separating them. CDR1 and CDR2 from the germline V gene are MNHNS and SASEGT.

The CDR3 DNA sequence: TGCGCCAGTGGAAGCGGGACCTCCTACAATGAGCAGTTCTTC. Protein: CASGSGTSYNEQFF. The V call is TRBV5-1, the J call TRBJ2-1; TRBD2 agrees at 7 bases. This CDR3 is 14 amino acids long. Germline V gene sequence: CDR1 SGHRS, CDR2 YFSETQ. J gave up 0 bases and V 8 bases, and 5 bases lay outside the gene matches. The whole variable domain, filled in from reference TRBV5-1 and TRBJ2-1, reads KAGVTQTPRYLIKTRGQQVTLSCSPISGHRSVSWYQQTPGQGLQFLFEYFSETQRNKGNFPGRFSGRQFSNSRSEMNVSTLELGDSALYLCASGSGTSYNEQFFGPGTRLTVL.

This clone was found once. The V call is TRBV7-9, the J call TRBJ1-1, with 11 bases that match TRBD1. Trimming took 3 bases from V and 5 from J; bases not matched to a gene: 8. The CDR3 spans 16 residues. Germline loops: CDR1 SEHNR, CDR2 FQNEAQ (reference sequence). The CDR3 DNA sequence: TGTGCCAGCAGCTTCGTCCCGGGACAGGGGGTGACTGAAGCTTTCTTT. Protein: CASSFVPGQGVTEAFF.

CDR3 nucleotide sequence: TGTGCCAGCAGCACTGACAGGGGTAATCAGCCCCAGCATTTT. It encodes CASSTDRGNQPQHF. The V call is TRBV5-6, the J call TRBJ1-5; 8 positions match TRBD1. The germline V gene encodes CDR1 SGHDT and CDR2 YYEEEE. The CDR3 covers 14 residues. The J segment lost 4 bases and the V segment lost 4 bases, leaving 4 bases of the junction unmatched.

CDR3 sequence (DNA): TGCGCCAGCAGTGGGACTAGCGGGAGGTGGGGATCCTACGAGCAGTACTTC. Translating it yields CASSGTSGRWGSYEQYF. The chain employs TRBV10-2 and TRBJ2-7; 14 bases match TRBD2. The germline gives CDR1 WSHSY, CDR2 SAAADI. J gave up 1 base and V 4 bases, and 6 bases lay outside the gene matches. The CDR3 is 17 residues long.

This sequence joins TRBV5-4 and TRBJ2-3; the match to TRBD2 covers 10 bases. Unmatched junction bases numbered 10, after V lost 10 bases and J lost 5 bases. CDR1 is SGHNT and CDR2 is YYREEE in the germline V gene (reference sequence). This CDR3 spans 14 amino acids. The DNA for the CDR3 is TGTGCCCCCAGGGGTAGCGGGAGGCGAGATACGCAGTATTTT. This sequence encodes CAPRGSGRRDTQYF.

Remarks on this clone: Compared with germline, one end of the junction differs, possibly owing to a read error. The V call is TRBV18, the J call TRBJ1-5, with 8 bases matching TRBD1. CDR3 length: 13 residues. Germline V gene sequence: CDR1 KGHSH, CDR2 LQKENI. The CDR3 spells CASSRDRNQPQNF. The DNA of the CDR3 is TGTGCCAGCTCGCGGGACAGGAATCAGCCCCAGAATTTT. Full variable domain (missing parts from reference TRBV18 and TRBJ1-5): NAGVMQNPRHLVRRRGQEARLRCSPMKGHSHVYWYRQLPEEGLKFMVYLQKENIIDESGMPKERFSAEFPKEGPSILRIQQVVRGDSAAYFCASSRDRNQPQNFGDGTRLSIL.

V and J are TRBV6-5 and TRBJ2-7; TRBD2 might be the D (5 bases). The germline CDR1 and CDR2 sequences are MNHEY and SVGAGI. This CDR3 comprises 13 residues. The germline V and J ends were trimmed by 5 bases and 2 bases, with 10 bases remaining between them. The CDR3 loop is CASSASGTYEQYF. DNA of the CDR3: TGTGCCAGCAGTGCCTCGGGAACCTACGAGCAGTACTTC.

This clone was found a few times. The CDR3 coding sequence is TGCGCCAGCAGCTCAACCTCCGGGACTCTCCCCTACAATGAGCAGTTCTTC. Translated: CASSSTSGTLPYNEQFF. The J gene is TRBJ2-1, the V gene TRBV5-1; tentatively, D is TRBD2 (6 bases). The CDR3 totals 17 residues. V was clipped by 3 bases and J by 2 bases, with 18 bases between them. Germline V gene data show CDR1 as SGHRS and CDR2 as YFSETQ.

V usage is TRBV7-9 and J usage is TRBJ2-7; D is undetermined. Germline values: CDR1 SEHNR, CDR2 FQNEAQ (reference sequence). The CDR3 has 14 amino acids. The germline V and J ends were trimmed by 4 bases and 2 bases, with 12 bases remaining between them. The CDR3 spells CASSSSRKPYEQYF. CDR3 in DNA: TGTGCCAGCAGCTCCTCCAGGAAACCCTACGAGCAGTACTTC.

The CDR3 here is CASSPPTGVGYTF. CDR3 DNA: TGTGCCAGCAGCCCGCCCACGGGGGTTGGCTACACCTTC. This rearrangement joins TRBV5-6 to TRBJ1-2, with D tentatively TRBD1 (5 bases). The CDR3 extends over 13 amino acids. V was clipped by 4 bases and J by 7 bases, with 14 bases between them. Germline-derived CDR1 and CDR2 are SGHDT and YYEEEE.

The rearrangement joins TRBV18 to TRBJ2-1, with 14 bases that match TRBD2. The CDR3 runs to 16 residues. CDR1 and CDR2 (germline): KGHSH, LQKENI. V gave up 3 bases and J gave up 7 bases; unmatched junction bases: 5. The CDR3 bases are TGTGCCAGCTCACCGATGACTAGCGGGAGGGGGAATGAGCAGTTCTTC. It encodes CASSPMTSGRGNEQFF. The full variable domain, its missing parts supplied by reference TRBV18 and TRBJ2-1, is NAGVMQNPRHLVRRRGQEARLRCSPMKGHSHVYWYRQLPEEGLKFMVYLQKENIIDESGMPKERFSAEFPKEGPSILRIQQVVRGDSAAYFCASSPMTSGRGNEQFFGPGTRLTVL.

This clone appeared a single time. The chain has TRBV5-4 and TRBJ2-3; TRBD2 aligns across 12 bases. This CDR3 is built from 17 residues. Looked up from germline, CDR1 is SGHNT and CDR2 is YYREEE (reference sequence). Germline trimming cut 0 bases from V and 2 bases from J; bases unmatched to any gene: 4. The CDR3 nucleotides read TGTGCCAGCAGCTTGGCGACTAGCGGGAGATACACAGATACGCAGTATTTT. Protein sequence: CASSLATSGRYTDTQYF. The full variable domain, in which reference TRBV5-4 and TRBJ2-3 provide the parts outside the CDR3, is ETGVTQSPTHLIKTRGQQVTLRCSSQSGHNTVSWYQQALGQGPQFIFQYYREEENGRGNFPPRFSGLQFPNYSSELNVNALELDDSALYLCASSLATSGRYTDTQYFGPGTRLTVL.

The chain recombines TRBV7-9 with TRBJ1-1; no clear D. Germline CDR1 SEHNR, CDR2 FQNEAQ (reference sequence). Trimming cost V 2 bases and J 1 base, with 8 bases left between them. The CDR3 runs to 14 residues. In DNA, the CDR3 is TGTGCCAGCAGCTTAAACTTCCGGAACACTGAAGCTTTCTTT. Translation: CASSLNFRNTEAFF.

The chain combines TRBV27 with TRBJ2-4, with TRBD1 matching 9 bases. In germline, CDR1 is MNHEY, CDR2 SMNVEV (reference sequence). The CDR3 spans 16 residues. After removal of 5 bases from V and 1 base from J, the junction contained 6 bases not matched to a gene. The DNA of the CDR3 is TGTGCCAGCAGTACTGGACAGGGGTTGGCCAAAAACATTCAGTACTTC. Encoded protein: CASSTGQGLAKNIQYF.

Details on this clone: Compared with germline, one end of the junction differs, possibly owing to a read error. This chain links TRBV19 with TRBJ2-5, with D maybe TRBD2 (5 bases). CDR1 is LNHDA and CDR2 is SQIVND in the germline V gene (reference sequence). CDR3 length: 15 residues. CDR3 protein: CASSVDPYEGETQYF. In DNA form, the CDR3 reads TGTGCCAGTAGTGTAGACCCGTACGAGGGAGAGACCCAGTACTTC.

The chain joins TRBV10-1 to TRBJ2-3; D is perhaps TRBD2 (5 bases). The germline V gene encodes CDR1 WNHNN and CDR2 SYGVQD (reference sequence). With 0 bases removed from V and 4 bases from J, the gap between germline ends came to 11 bases. This CDR3 is 15 amino acids long. The CDR3 DNA reads TGCGCCAGCAGTGAGTCGGGAGTTTCGGCAGATACGCAGTATTTT. It yields the protein CASSESGVSADTQYF.

The chain carries TRBV6-6 and TRBJ2-7; 9 positions match TRBD2. Germline V gene data show CDR1 as MNHNY and CDR2 as SVGAGI (reference sequence). This CDR3 comprises 14 residues. V shed 6 bases, J shed 0 bases, and the junction held 3 bases outside the gene matches. The CDR3 loop reads CASRGLASSYEQYF. CDR3 bases: TGTGCCAGCAGAGGACTAGCGAGCTCCTACGAGCAGTACTTC.

This sequence joins TRBV15 and TRBJ1-2; D is unresolved. Germline CDR1 and CDR2: LNHNV and YYDKDF (reference sequence). The CDR3 covers 14 residues. V shed 1 base and J shed 3 bases, with 9 bases lying between them. The CDR3 is CATSRGLPDYGYTF. CDR3 bases: TGTGCCACCAGCAGAGGTCTGCCGGACTATGGCTACACCTTC.

As for this clone: One end of the junction varies from germline; a read error may be responsible. This chain joins TRBV6-1 and TRBJ1-5; 9 bases are a match to TRBD1. Germline loops: CDR1 MNHNS, CDR2 SASEGT. The CDR3 loop spans 12 amino acids. DNA of the CDR3: TGTGCCTCGGACAGGGGAGATCAGCCCCAGAATTTT. It is translated as CASDRGDQPQNF.